These 8 T cell receptor beta chains came from one sample sequenced in a study of radiation and T cells in renal cell carcinoma. TCRdb's table, derived via immunoSEQ multiplex PCR, lists solely in-frame clones and lacks some. The sample holds 130,000 to 150,000 clones, around nine tenths seen once. Documented time point: baseline pretreatment blood. Regarding treatment: 15 Gy SBRT to primary tumor, nephrectomy 4 weeks later. The source material was blood, sampled from a patient whose treatment included radiotherapy and nephrectomy. These receptors were taken from a woman between 50 and 59 years old with renal cell carcinoma.

The chain joins TRBV5-6 to TRBJ2-7; no clear D. Trimming pared 3 bases from V and 3 bases from J, leaving 19 bases between. Germline CDR1 is SGHDT and CDR2 is YYEEEE. This CDR3 is built from 16 residues. In DNA form, the CDR3 reads TGTGCCAGCAGCTCTGACCTGAAGTCCTTAAACTACGAGCAGTACTTC. It encodes CASSSDLKSLNYEQYF.

This clone was detected only a few times. This chain connects TRBV18 to TRBJ1-1; D uncertain. V was shortened by 3 bases and J by 6 bases, with 11 bases between the two germline ends. The CDR3 has 13 amino acids. The V gene's germline CDR1 is KGHSH and CDR2 LQKENI. CDR3 protein: CASSPGVAPEAFF. In nucleotides, the CDR3 is TGTGCCAGCTCACCCGGGGTCGCCCCTGAAGCTTTCTTT.

The CDR3 loop is CASTLTGKSNQPQHF. The CDR3 DNA reads as TGTGCCAGCACCCTCACAGGGAAGAGCAATCAGCCCCAGCATTTT. The chain uses TRBV5-6 and TRBJ1-5; D is perhaps TRBD1 (6 bases). The CDR3 consists of 15 residues. The V gene's germline CDR1 is SGHDT and CDR2 YYEEEE. Trimming stripped 6 bases from V and 1 base from J, with 14 bases between.

J is TRBJ1-4 and V is TRBV5-1; D gene uncertain. Germline lookup yields CDR1 SGHRS and CDR2 YFSETQ. The CDR3 runs to 15 residues. Trimming pared 0 bases from V and 4 bases from J, leaving 10 bases between. The CDR3 bases are TGCGCCAGCAGCTTGGCCACGGGTGGTAATGAAAAACTGTTTTTT. It codes for CASSLATGGNEKLFF.

Concerning this clone itself: This CDR3 is also generated by other DNA sequences in the sample. The chain employs TRBV5-5 and TRBJ1-2; 7 bases line up with TRBD1. The germline V gene encodes CDR1 SGHKS and CDR2 YYEKEE (reference sequence). V was pared by 0 bases and J by 5 bases, with 1 base of the junction left unmatched. This CDR3 has 13 residues. CDR3: CASSLEQGYGYTF. CDR3 DNA sequence: TGTGCCAGCAGCTTGGAACAGGGGTATGGCTACACCTTC.

The J gene is TRBJ2-2, the V gene TRBV30; the D gene is possibly TRBD1 (6 bases). CDR3 length equals 16 residues. Germline values: CDR1 GTSNPN, CDR2 SVGIG (reference sequence). V was cut by 0 bases and J by 3 bases, with 14 bases left in between. The DNA for the CDR3 is TGTGCCTGGAGTGTACGAGGGGGTTTCGACACCGGGGAGCTGTTTTTT. This codes for CAWSVRGGFDTGELFF.

This clone came up a few times. In DNA, the CDR3 is TGTGCCAGCAGCTTAGATCTTAATTCACCCCTCCACTTT. It is translated as CASSLDLNSPLHF. The chain recombines TRBV11-2 with TRBJ1-6; D is unresolved. The ends were cut back, 0 bases at V and 6 bases at J, with 3 bases in the middle. The V gene's germline CDR1 is SGHAT and CDR2 FQNNGV. The CDR3 spans 13 residues. The whole variable domain, remainder taken from reference TRBV11-2 and TRBJ1-6, is EAGVAQSPRYKIIEKRQSVAFWCNPISGHATLYWYQQILGQGPKLLIQFQNNGVVDDSQLPKDRFSAERLKGVDSTLKIQPAKLEDSAVYLCASSLDLNSPLHFGNGTRLTVT.

V is TRBV7-2 and J is TRBJ1-2, with D possibly being TRBD1 (6 bases). The CDR3 covers 15 residues. Trimming removed 1 base from V and 2 bases from J, with 11 bases in between. Looked up from germline, CDR1 is SGHTA and CDR2 is FQGNSA. The chain's CDR3 is CASSLEQGPNYGYTF. For the CDR3, the DNA is TGTGCCAGCAGCTTAGAACAGGGCCCGAACTATGGCTACACCTTC. Combining the CDR3 with reference TRBV7-2 and TRBJ1-2 gives the whole variable domain GAGVSQSPSNKVTEKGKDVELRCDPISGHTALYWYRQSLGQGLEFLIYFQGNSAPDKSGLPSDRFSAERTGGSVSTLTIQRTQQEDSAVYLCASSLEQGPNYGYTFGSGTRLTVV.